These 32 T cell receptor beta chains originate from one sample sequenced in a study of cytomegalovirus exposure and HLA in healthy donors. Use of 60 Vbeta and 13 Jbeta primers characterized the PCR. Repertoires were generated with immunoSEQ multiplex PCR, while TCRdb's copy carries only in-frame clones and drops some. The sample consists of under 150,000 clones, about four fifths of them appearing once. Sequenced input: PBMCs. These receptors originate from a middle-aged man in good health and CMV-seropositive.

The chain recombines TRBV5-1 with TRBJ2-3; possible D gene TRBD2, 6 bases. V gave up 7 bases and J gave up 2 bases, with 14 bases separating them. There are 14 residues in the CDR3. The germline V gene encodes CDR1 SGHRS and CDR2 YFSETQ. The CDR3 DNA follows: TGCGCCAGCCGGGACTTGCCTCTCACAGATACGCAGTATTTT. This codes for CASRDLPLTDTQYF. Together with reference TRBV5-1 and TRBJ2-3, the CDR3 gives the full variable domain: KAGVTQTPRYLIKTRGQQVTLSCSPISGHRSVSWYQQTPGQGLQFLFEYFSETQRNKGNFPGRFSGRQFSNSRSEMNVSTLELGDSALYLCASRDLPLTDTQYFGPGTRLTVL.

V gene TRBV18 combines with J gene TRBJ1-3; D gene ambiguous. Trimming cost V 0 bases and J 9 bases, with 12 bases left between them. The CDR3 is made up of 14 amino acids. Per germline, CDR1 KGHSH and CDR2 LQKENI. CDR3 residues: CASSPPSGFTTIYF. The CDR3 DNA follows: TGTGCCAGCTCACCACCGTCGGGTTTTACCACCATATATTTT.

The chain employs TRBV7-2 and TRBJ2-7, with 9 bases fitting TRBD1. The CDR3 has 13 residues. Germline V CDR1 and CDR2: SGHTA, FQGNSA. J gave up 1 base and V 6 bases, and 1 base lay outside the gene matches. The CDR3 region is CASRGQGSYEQYF. DNA of the CDR3: TGTGCCAGCAGGGGACAGGGATCCTACGAGCAGTACTTC.

In regard to this clone: One junction end disagrees with the germline gene, perhaps due to a read error. The J gene is TRBJ2-1, the V gene TRBV7-7; perhaps TRBD2 as D (5 bases). There are 15 residues in the CDR3. Germline V gene lookup returns CDR1 SSHAT and CDR2 FNYEAQ (reference sequence). CDR3 sequence (DNA): TGTGCTAGCAGCCCTTTTGGGCTACCGGGGTATGAGCAGTTCTTC. The encoded protein is CASSPFGLPGYEQFF.

The table lists this clone with a few counts. The V call is TRBV6-5, the J call TRBJ2-3; D unresolved. V shed 0 bases and J shed 1 base, with 5 bases lying between them. CDR1 is MNHEY, CDR2 SVGAGI, per germline. This CDR3 has 14 amino acids. The DNA for the CDR3 is TGTGCCAGCAGTTACTCGAGCGGCACAGATACGCAGTATTTT. Translation gives CASSYSSGTDTQYF.

This clone showed up just once. This chain joins TRBV11-2 and TRBJ2-7, with TRBD1 as a possible D gene (5 bases). Trimming took off 3 bases at V and 0 bases at J, with 18 bases between the two ends. From germline, CDR1 is SGHAT and CDR2 FQNNGV. The CDR3 contains 17 residues. For the CDR3, the DNA is TGTGCCAGCAGCTTTTCTAAGGGCCAGGGAAGCTCCTACGAGCAGTACTTC. Translated, it gives CASSFSKGQGSSYEQYF.

Concerning this clone: The junction departs from germline at one end; a sequencing error may be responsible. The V call is TRBV6-1, the J call TRBJ2-2; tentatively, D is TRBD2 (5 bases). The germline V gene encodes CDR1 MNHNS and CDR2 SASEGT. The CDR3 runs to 13 residues. The CDR3 DNA is TGTGCCAGCATGGGTTTGCTCACCGGGGAGCTGCTTTTT. Amino acids: CASMGLLTGELLF.

This clone was seen a single time. The junction does not match germline at one end; this may be a read error. The V call is TRBV7-9, the J call TRBJ1-2, with D possibly TRBD1 on 5 matching bases. From germline, CDR1 is SEHNR and CDR2 FQNEAQ (reference sequence). This CDR3 has 14 residues. CDR3 sequence (DNA): TGTTCCAGCAGCCCCGGCCAGGGTATTTATGGCTACACCTTC. Protein sequence: CSSSPGQGIYGYTF.

The rearrangement links TRBV6-5 to TRBJ1-2; D not resolved. Trimming pared 5 bases from V and 0 bases from J, leaving 7 bases between. This CDR3 is built from 13 residues. Germline CDR1 is MNHEY and CDR2 is SVGAGI. As DNA, the CDR3 is TGTGCCAGCAGTACAGTTCCTAACTATGGCTACACCTTC. Translated: CASSTVPNYGYTF.

The V gene is TRBV2, the J gene TRBJ2-7, with TRBD2 matching over 10 bases. V was clipped by 6 bases and J by 5 bases; unmatched bases: 10. CDR1 SNHLY and CDR2 FYNNEI come from the germline V gene. The CDR3 consists of 15 residues. CDR3 in amino acids: CASRPGTSARDEQYF. The CDR3 nucleotides are TGTGCCAGCAGACCCGGGACTAGCGCGCGAGACGAGCAGTACTTC.

The rearrangement joins TRBV5-6 to TRBJ1-1; tentatively, D is TRBD1 (5 bases). CDR1 and CDR2 from the germline V gene are SGHDT and YYEEEE. The CDR3 extends over 16 amino acids. The V end was cut by 1 base, the J end by 5 bases, with 18 bases between. The CDR3 DNA sequence: TGTGCCAGCAGCTTGTACAGCTATGGGACTACTACTGAAGCTTTCTTT. Protein sequence: CASSLYSYGTTTEAFF.

This clone was counted a single time. The DNA for the CDR3 is TGTGCCAGCAGCACCAGGGGGGAGACCCGCAGCTACACCTTC. Amino acids: CASSTRGETRSYTF. V gene TRBV6-1 combines with J gene TRBJ1-2; 7 bases agree with TRBD1. Germline lookup yields CDR1 MNHNS and CDR2 SASEGT. With V trimmed by 6 bases and J by 9 bases, 13 bases remained unmatched. The CDR3 is made up of 14 amino acids.

This chain connects TRBV30 to TRBJ2-5; 7 bases match TRBD1. V shed 0 bases and J 5 bases; nucleotides not matched to a gene: 9. Per germline, CDR1 GTSNPN and CDR2 SVGIG (reference sequence). This CDR3 has 15 amino acids. CDR3 in amino acids: CAWSVLTGAGETQYF. In DNA, the CDR3 is TGTGCCTGGAGTGTACTAACAGGGGCAGGGGAGACCCAGTACTTC. Full variable domain (rest looked up from reference TRBV30 and TRBJ2-5): SQTIHQWPATLVQPVGSPLSLECTVEGTSNPNLYWYRQAAGRGLQLLFYSVGIGQISSEVPQNLSASRPQDRQFILSSKKLLLSDSGFYLCAWSVLTGAGETQYFGPGTRLLVL.

In this sample, this clone turned up once. The rearrangement joins TRBV14 to TRBJ2-1, with D unresolved. The CDR3 spans 14 residues. CDR1 is SGHDN and CDR2 is FVKESK in the germline V gene. V was pared by 1 base and J by 0 bases, with 4 bases between. The CDR3, as DNA: TGTGCCAGCAGCCAAGTGAGCTCCTACAATGAGCAGTTCTTC. It translates to CASSQVSSYNEQFF.

This chain uses TRBV7-9 with TRBJ1-2, with 7 bases that match TRBD1. The CDR3 extends over 12 amino acids. Germline V gives CDR1 SEHNR, CDR2 FQNEAQ (reference sequence). V dropped 2 bases and J dropped 6; count of bases not matched to a gene: 0. In DNA, the CDR3 is TGTGCCAGCAGCTTACAGGGGGATGGCTACACCTTC. Its translation: CASSLQGDGYTF.

The rearrangement uses TRBV5-1 and TRBJ1-1; D unresolved. The germline V gene has CDR1 SGHRS and CDR2 YFSETQ. The CDR3 runs 15 residues. V dropped 7 bases and J dropped 0 bases, with 16 bases sitting between them. CDR3 sequence reads: CASGEGSLLNTEAFF. The CDR3 bases are TGCGCCAGCGGCGAGGGCAGCCTTTTGAACACTGAAGCTTTCTTT.

The chain is built from TRBV13 and TRBJ2-7, with D possibly being TRBD2 (5 bases). Between the trimmed V and J ends, which lost 0 bases and 4 bases, there was a span of 7 bases. Germline CDR1 reads PRHDT; CDR2 reads FYEKMQ (reference sequence). This CDR3 has 13 residues. The CDR3 region has the DNA TGTGCCAGCAGCTTAGGCGGGGAGTACGAGCAGTACTTC. Amino acids: CASSLGGEYEQYF.

V is TRBV5-6 and J is TRBJ1-5; tentative D call: TRBD1 (5 bases). From germline, CDR1 is SGHDT and CDR2 YYEEEE. The CDR3 is 14 residues long. With 4 bases removed from V and 5 bases from J, the gap between germline ends came to 13 bases. The DNA for the CDR3 is TGTGCCAGCAGCCCGCAGGGATCGTATCAGCCCCAGCATTTT. Translated: CASSPQGSYQPQHF.

The chain carries TRBV7-2 and TRBJ1-3, with 7 positions matching TRBD1. CDR3 length: 16 residues. V was clipped by 5 bases and J by 0 bases; unmatched bases: 7. CDR1 is SGHTA and CDR2 is FQGNSA in the germline V gene. CDR3 sequence reads: CASSQGQPISGNTIYF. The CDR3 DNA sequence: TGTGCCAGCAGCCAGGGACAGCCCATCTCTGGAAACACCATATATTTT.

The rearrangement uses TRBV4-2 and TRBJ2-1, with a tentative D call TRBD1 (5 bases). V shed 1 base and J shed 9 bases, with 13 bases lying between them. Per the germline V gene, CDR1 is LGHNA and CDR2 is YNFKEQ. The CDR3 length is 14 residues. Here the CDR3 reads CASSQVAQGGEQFF. CDR3 in DNA: TGTGCCAGCAGCCAAGTCGCCCAGGGTGGTGAGCAGTTCTTC.

CDR3 protein: CASGLGGPGTEAFF. CDR3 coding DNA: TGTGCCAGCGGACTAGGGGGGCCCGGCACTGAAGCTTTCTTT. The V and J genes are TRBV27 and TRBJ1-1; TRBD1 might be the D (6 bases). Trimming took 8 bases from V and 4 from J, leaving 17 bases between them. The CDR3 has 14 residues. In germline, CDR1 is MNHEY, CDR2 SMNVEV (reference sequence).

The rearrangement uses TRBV29-1 and TRBJ1-1; perhaps TRBD1 as D (6 bases). CDR3 length: 13 amino acids. V gave up 3 bases and J gave up 4 bases, with 12 bases separating them. Germline V gene lookup returns CDR1 SQVTM and CDR2 ANQGSEA. Here the CDR3 reads CSVDNRAGTEAFF. The DNA of the CDR3 is TGCAGCGTTGATAACAGGGCGGGCACTGAAGCTTTCTTT.

The chain recombines TRBV5-1 with TRBJ2-1, with 13 bases that match TRBD2. The germline CDR1 and CDR2 sequences are SGHRS and YFSETQ. This CDR3 is built from 17 residues. J gave up 6 bases and V 2 bases, and 8 bases lay outside the gene matches. The CDR3 here is CASSFGGTSGTFNEQFF. The DNA for the CDR3 is TGCGCCAGCAGCTTTGGGGGGACTAGCGGGACCTTCAATGAGCAGTTCTTC.

This clone was recorded a few times. This chain connects TRBV29-1 to TRBJ2-1; 13 bases are a match to TRBD2. CDR3 length: 17 amino acids. V lost 3 bases to trimming and J lost 0 bases; unmatched junction nucleotides: 5. Germline V CDR1 and CDR2: SQVTM, ANQGSEA. CDR3 amino acids: CSVEGTSGVSSYNEQFF. CDR3 nucleotides: TGCAGCGTTGAGGGGACTAGCGGGGTGAGCTCCTACAATGAGCAGTTCTTC.

V gene TRBV7-2 combines with J gene TRBJ2-1, with TRBD2 matching 9 bases. Losses at the gene ends were 6 bases for V and 2 bases for J; bases not matched to a gene: 2. CDR1 and CDR2 (germline): SGHTA, FQGNSA. This CDR3 comprises 14 residues. The CDR3 loop reads CASSRLAAYNEQFF. As DNA, the CDR3 is TGTGCCAGCAGTCGACTAGCGGCCTACAATGAGCAGTTCTTC.

The chain joins TRBV27 to TRBJ1-2; D remains ambiguous. The CDR3 spans 13 residues. Trimming removed 5 bases at V and 4 bases at J, with 11 bases between. Per germline, CDR1 MNHEY and CDR2 SMNVEV (reference sequence). This CDR3 is CASSLSAGYGYTF. The CDR3, as DNA: TGTGCCAGCAGTCTCTCAGCGGGCTATGGCTACACCTTC.

This chain links TRBV18 with TRBJ2-5; perhaps TRBD2 as D (6 bases). The J call may be mistaken, given a closer DNA end match to TRBJ2-7. The CDR3 is made up of 14 amino acids. Germline CDR1 reads KGHSH; CDR2 reads LQKENI. CDR3 amino acids: CASSPPAGPYEQYF. The CDR3 coding sequence is TGTGCCAGCTCACCACCGGCGGGGCCCTACGAGCAGTACTTC.

This clone has just a few counts. The chain couples TRBV27 to TRBJ2-7; 7 bases map to TRBD1. Germline lookup yields CDR1 MNHEY and CDR2 SMNVEV (reference sequence). The CDR3 consists of 15 residues. Losses at the gene ends were 6 bases for V and 0 bases for J; bases not matched to a gene: 8. CDR3 nucleotides: TGTGCCAGCAGATTAACAGGGGCAAGCTCCTACGAGCAGTACTTC. As protein: CASRLTGASSYEQYF.

The chain has TRBV11-2 and TRBJ2-5, with D possibly matching TRBD1 (5 bases). Trimming left V 5 bases short and J 5 bases short, with 9 bases between. Per the germline V gene, CDR1 is SGHAT and CDR2 is FQNNGV. The CDR3 runs 12 residues. The CDR3 loop reads CASSPHRETQYF. The DNA of the CDR3 is TGTGCCAGCAGCCCACACAGGGAGACCCAGTACTTC. The entire variable domain, with the rest obtained from reference TRBV11-2 and TRBJ2-5, is as follows: EAGVAQSPRYKIIEKRQSVAFWCNPISGHATLYWYQQILGQGPKLLIQFQNNGVVDDSQLPKDRFSAERLKGVDSTLKIQPAKLEDSAVYLCASSPHRETQYFGPGTRLLVL.

J is TRBJ2-6 and V is TRBV6-6; D remains unclear. The germline CDR1 and CDR2 sequences are MNHNY and SVGAGI (reference sequence). This CDR3 contains 12 residues. Trimming took 9 bases from V and 2 from J, leaving 5 bases between them. CDR3 in DNA: TGTGCCAGTGTCGCTGGGGCCAACGTCCTGACTTTC. Translating it yields CASVAGANVLTF.

V is TRBV5-6 and J is TRBJ2-5; no clear D. Germline CDR1 and CDR2: SGHDT and YYEEEE. V was shortened by 4 bases and J by 4 bases, with 8 bases between the two germline ends. The CDR3 is made up of 12 amino acids. CDR3 loop: CASSQASETQYF. The CDR3 DNA reads TGTGCCAGCAGCCAAGCATCAGAGACCCAGTACTTC.

The rearrangement joins TRBV27 to TRBJ1-2; possibly TRBD1 for D (6 bases). The germline CDR1 and CDR2 sequences are MNHEY and SMNVEV (reference sequence). Deletions cut 2 bases from V and 5 bases from J, with 9 bases between. The CDR3 sequence is 13 residues long. The CDR3 DNA reads as TGTGCCAGCAGTTTAACGACAGGTTATGGCTACACCTTC. It encodes CASSLTTGYGYTF.